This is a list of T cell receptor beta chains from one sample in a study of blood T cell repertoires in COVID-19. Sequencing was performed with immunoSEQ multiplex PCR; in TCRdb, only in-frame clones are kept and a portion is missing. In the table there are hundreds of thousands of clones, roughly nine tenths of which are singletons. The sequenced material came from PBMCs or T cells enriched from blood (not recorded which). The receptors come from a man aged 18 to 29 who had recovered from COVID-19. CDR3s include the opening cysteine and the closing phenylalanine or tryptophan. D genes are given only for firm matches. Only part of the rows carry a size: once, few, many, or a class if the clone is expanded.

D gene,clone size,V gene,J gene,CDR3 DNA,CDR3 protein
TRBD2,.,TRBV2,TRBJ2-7,TGTGCCAGCAGGGAGACTAGCGGGGCCTACGAGCAGTACTTC,CASRETSGAYEQYF
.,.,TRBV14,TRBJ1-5,TGTGCCAGCAGCCAAGATGAGATTAAGGGGCCCAATCAGCCCCAGCATTTT,CASSQDEIKGPNQPQHF
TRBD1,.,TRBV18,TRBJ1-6,TGTGCCAGCTCATTCAGACAGGGACAATCCGATTCACCCCTCCACTTT,CASSFRQGQSDSPLHF
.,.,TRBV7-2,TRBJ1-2,TGTGCCAGCAGCCAACAGGTCTCCTATGGCTACACCTTC,CASSQQVSYGYTF
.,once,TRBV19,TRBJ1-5,TGTGCCAGTAGTATAGCGGACAAGCATCAGCCCCAGCATTTT,CASSIADKHQPQHF
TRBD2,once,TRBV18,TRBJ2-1,TGTGCCAGCTCTAAAGGACTAGCGGGTAACAATGAGCAGTTCTTC,CASSKGLAGNNEQFF
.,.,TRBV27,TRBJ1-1,TGTGCCAGCAGTTCTCAGGGGACGGAGAACACTGAAGCTTTCTTT,CASSSQGTENTEAFF
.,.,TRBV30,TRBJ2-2,TGTGCCTGGAGTGTAACGGTTAACACCGGGGAGCTGTTTTTT,CAWSVTVNTGELFF
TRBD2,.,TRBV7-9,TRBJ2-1,TGTGCCAGCAGCCCCAGTGGAGCGGGGGGGCCCCGTGAGCAGTTCTTC,CASSPSGAGGPREQFF
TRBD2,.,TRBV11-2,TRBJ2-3,TGTGCCAGCAGCCTGTGGACTAGCGGGGGTAGCACAGATACGCAGTATTTT,CASSLWTSGGSTDTQYF
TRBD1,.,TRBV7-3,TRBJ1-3,TGTGCCAGCAGCTTAGGACAGGGTTTTTCTGGAAACACCATATATTTT,CASSLGQGFSGNTIYF
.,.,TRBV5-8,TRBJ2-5,TGTGCCAGCAGCTTGGGGGCACAAGAGACCCAGTACTTC,CASSLGAQETQYF
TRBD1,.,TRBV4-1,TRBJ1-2,TGCGCCAGCAGCCAAGATCTCGGGACAGCCCAGCACGGCTACACCTTC,CASSQDLGTAQHGYTF
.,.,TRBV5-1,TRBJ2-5,TGCGCCAGCAGCGCGGCGGAAGAGACCCAGTACTTC,CASSAAEETQYF
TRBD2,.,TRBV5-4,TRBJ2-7,TGTGCCAGCAGCCCGGGGACTAGCGGGTGGAGAGAGCAGTACTTC,CASSPGTSGWREQYF
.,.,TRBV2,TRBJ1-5,TGTGCCAGCAGTCGATCAGGGGCGAATCAGCCCCAGCATTTT,CASSRSGANQPQHF
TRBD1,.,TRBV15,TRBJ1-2,TGTGCCACCAGCACCGACAGGGGTGGCTATGGCTACACCTTC,CATSTDRGGYGYTF
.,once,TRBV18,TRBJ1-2,TGTGCCAGCTCACAGGGAGGGGCTGATTATGGCTACACCTTC,CASSQGGADYGYTF
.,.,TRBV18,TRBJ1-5,TGTGCCAGCTCACCAGCTGGACGGGAGAATCAGCCCCAGCATTTT,CASSPAGRENQPQHF
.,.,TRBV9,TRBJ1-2,TGTGCCAGCAGCGTAGGAGTGGATGGCTACACCTTC,CASSVGVDGYTF
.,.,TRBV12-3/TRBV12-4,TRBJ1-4,TGTGCCAGCAGTTACAGGGTCGGGGAAAAACTGTTTTTT,CASSYRVGEKLFF
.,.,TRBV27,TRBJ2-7,TGTGCCAGCAGTTTGGGGAGGAACAGTCCCTACGAGCAGTACTTC,CASSLGRNSPYEQYF
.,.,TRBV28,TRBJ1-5,TGTGCCAGCATCCCTAGCGGAGGGTATAGCAATCAGCCCCAGCATTTT,CASIPSGGYSNQPQHF
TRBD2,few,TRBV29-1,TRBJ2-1,TGCAGCGTTGGCGGCGGGAGCTCCTACAATGAGCAGTTCTTC,CSVGGGSSYNEQFF
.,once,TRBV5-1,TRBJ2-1,TGCGCCAGCAGCTTGGGTTCCGGAGGGAGCAATGAGCAGTTCTTC,CASSLGSGGSNEQFF
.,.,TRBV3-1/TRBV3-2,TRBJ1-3,TGTGCCAGCAGCCTCGGACAGTTTTCTGGAAACACCATATATTTT,CASSLGQFSGNTIYF
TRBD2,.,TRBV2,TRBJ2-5,TGTGCCAGCAGAGAGAGGGGTTTCGGGGGGGAAGAGACCCAGTACTTC,CASRERGFGGEETQYF
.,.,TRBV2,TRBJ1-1,TGTGCCAGCAGCCTCTACGGAGGGAACACTGAAGCTTTCTTT,CASSLYGGNTEAFF
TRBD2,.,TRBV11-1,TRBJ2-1,TGTGCCAGCAGTCCTAGCGGGAGGGGATACAATGAGCAGTTCTTC,CASSPSGRGYNEQFF
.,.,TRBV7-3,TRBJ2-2,TGTGCCAGCAGCCAGCCACAGGGAACGACCGGGGAGCTGTTTTTT,CASSQPQGTTGELFF
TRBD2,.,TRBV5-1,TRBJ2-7,TGCGCCAGCAGGGGACTAACAAACTCCTACGAGCAGTACTTC,CASRGLTNSYEQYF
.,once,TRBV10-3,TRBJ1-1,TGTGCCATCAGTGCAGGGTTGAACACTGAAGCTTTCTTT,CAISAGLNTEAFF
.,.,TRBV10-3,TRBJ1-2,TGTGCCATCACTACCGGGGGAGGTGGCTACACCTTC,CAITTGGGGYTF
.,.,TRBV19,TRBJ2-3,TGTGCCAGTAGTATTCGGAGTAGCGCCGAGAGCACAGATACGCAGTATTTT,CASSIRSSAESTDTQYF
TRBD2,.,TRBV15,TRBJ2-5,TGTGCCACCTCAGGGACTAGCGGGGGAAGGTGGGGAGAGACCCAGTACTTC,CATSGTSGGRWGETQYF
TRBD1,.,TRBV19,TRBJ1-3,TGTGCCAGTAGTATCGGGACAGGGACATTGAACACCATATATTTT,CASSIGTGTLNTIYF
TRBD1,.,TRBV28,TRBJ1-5,TGTGCCAGCAGTTCCCCGCGGACAGGGCATCAGCCCCAGCATTTT,CASSSPRTGHQPQHF
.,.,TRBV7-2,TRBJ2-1,TGTGCCAGCAGCTCCCTCGGTCACTCCTACAATGAGCAGTTCTTC,CASSSLGHSYNEQFF
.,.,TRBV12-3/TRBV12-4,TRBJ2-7,TGTGCCAGCAGTCTGAGCGCCGGCGAGCAGTACTTC,CASSLSAGEQYF
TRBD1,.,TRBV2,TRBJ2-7,TGTGCCAGCAGTGAGGGGGACAGGGGAACCTACGAGCAGTACTTC,CASSEGDRGTYEQYF
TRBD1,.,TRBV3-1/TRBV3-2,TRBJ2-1,TGTGCCAGCTCCTCTGGGGACAGATCCTACAATGAGCAGTTCTTC,CASSSGDRSYNEQFF
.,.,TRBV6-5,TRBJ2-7,TGTGCCAGCAGCTGGGAGGCGGTGAGCTCCTACGAGCAGTACTTC,CASSWEAVSSYEQYF
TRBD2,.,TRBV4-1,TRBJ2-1,TGCGCCAGCAGCCAAGGTTGGCGGGAGGGTGACAATGAGCAGTTCTTC,CASSQGWREGDNEQFF
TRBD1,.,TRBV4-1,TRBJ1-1,TGCGCCAGCAGCCCCAGAACAGGGGACGTGACTGAAGCTTTCTTT,CASSPRTGDVTEAFF
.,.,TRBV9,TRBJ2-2,TGTGCCAGCAGCGTAGTCGTAGGAGGGGGCTTTGGCACCGGGGAGCTGTTTTTT,CASSVVVGGGFGTGELFF